Each of the 26 T cell receptor beta chains below was sequenced from the same sample in a study of cytomegalovirus exposure and HLA in healthy donors. Primers: 60 Vbeta forward and 13 Jbeta reverse. Produced via immunoSEQ multiplex PCR; TCRdb's table is partial and in-frame only. The sample has roughly 200,000 clones, approximately 80% seen once. Material for sequencing was PBMCs. Receptors originate from a female donor in good health and CMV-seronegative.

This chain connects TRBV9 to TRBJ2-7, with TRBD1 as a possible D gene (6 bases). This CDR3 has 14 residues. Trimming stripped 0 bases from V and 5 bases from J, with 12 bases between. Germline lookup yields CDR1 SGDLS and CDR2 YYNGEE. In DNA, the CDR3 is TGTGCCAGCAGCGTAGAAGGCAGGGGCCACGAGCAGTACTTC. Protein: CASSVEGRGHEQYF.

The chain couples TRBV6-6 to TRBJ1-5, with a weak D call TRBD1 (6 bases). Germline CDR1 and CDR2: MNHNY and SVGAGI (reference sequence). This CDR3 spans 16 amino acids. Trimming left V 7 bases short and J 6 bases short, with 22 bases between. The CDR3 spells CASTNGFQGIFQPQHF. As DNA, the CDR3 is TGTGCCAGCACCAACGGGTTCCAGGGGATTTTTCAGCCCCAGCATTTT.

This clone was observed a handful of times. This rearrangement joins TRBV7-7 to TRBJ2-5; possibly TRBD2 for D (6 bases). V was cut by 5 bases and J by 1 base, with 11 bases left in between. Germline V gives CDR1 SSHAT, CDR2 FNYEAQ (reference sequence). This CDR3 has 14 amino acids. The DNA for the CDR3 is TGTGCCAGCAGCCCAACTAGCACCCAAGAGACCCAGTACTTC. Translating it yields CASSPTSTQETQYF.

As regards this clone: A junction boundary mismatches the germline segment, possibly from a read error. This chain joins TRBV7-9 and TRBJ2-7; TRBD2 matches at 7 bases. The CDR3 runs to 15 residues. Germline lookup yields CDR1 SEHNR and CDR2 FQNEAQ (reference sequence). The CDR3 nucleotides are TGTTCCAGCAGCCCAGGGAGGACTAGCTCCTACGAGCAGTACTTC. Amino acids: CSSSPGRTSSYEQYF.

On this clone itself: One end of the junction varies from germline; a read error may be responsible. The sample carries other DNA sequences with the same CDR3. The chain uses TRBV5-1 and TRBJ2-1; 16 bases map to TRBD2. The germline CDR1 and CDR2 sequences are SGHRS and YFSETQ. This CDR3 comprises 17 residues. The CDR3 nucleotides read TGCGCCAGCAGCGCGGGACTAGCGGGGGGGCGCCACAACGAGCAGTTCTTC. It translates to CASSAGLAGGRHNEQFF.

This rearrangement joins TRBV7-8 to TRBJ2-7, with TRBD2 matching 10 bases. The CDR3 is made up of 16 amino acids. Looked up from germline, CDR1 is SGHVS and CDR2 is FQNEAQ. V lost 4 bases and J lost 6; bases outside the gene matches: 12. Here the CDR3 DNA reads TGTGCCAGCAGCTCGGATAGTATGAGCGGGAGGGCCGAGCAGTACTTC. As protein: CASSSDSMSGRAEQYF. The full variable domain, its missing parts supplied by reference TRBV7-8 and TRBJ2-7, is GAGVSQSPRYKVAKRGQDVALRCDPISGHVSLFWYQQALGQGPEFLTYFQNEAQLDKSGLPSDRFFAERPEGSVSTLKIQRTQQEDSAVYLCASSSDSMSGRAEQYFGPGTRLTVT.

J is TRBJ2-3 and V is TRBV7-9; tentative D call: TRBD1 (5 bases). Per the germline V gene, CDR1 is SEHNR and CDR2 is FQNEAQ (reference sequence). V was trimmed by 8 bases and J by 6 bases, leaving 15 bases between them. The CDR3 extends over 13 amino acids. CDR3 region: CASSGWGVDTQYF. The CDR3 coding sequence is TGTGCCAGCTCAGGGTGGGGCGTCGATACGCAGTATTTT.

The genes are TRBV4-1 and TRBJ1-4; 9 bases line up with TRBD1. The germline gives CDR1 MGHRA, CDR2 YSYEKL. The CDR3 length is 16 residues. V lost 0 bases, J lost 5 bases, and 4 bases stayed unmatched. In DNA form, the CDR3 reads TGCGCCAGCAGCCAAGATTGGGGACAGGGCAATGAAAAACTGTTTTTT. Translated: CASSQDWGQGNEKLFF.

This chain uses TRBV28 with TRBJ1-1, with 9 bases aligning to TRBD1. CDR1 is MDHEN and CDR2 is SYDVKM in the germline V gene. CDR3 length: 15 residues. With 7 bases clipped from V and 5 bases from J, the junction kept 11 bases outside the gene matches. CDR3 region: CASILGGTGKTEAFF. CDR3 coding DNA: TGTGCCAGCATCTTAGGCGGGACAGGGAAAACTGAAGCTTTCTTT.

The V gene is TRBV5-6, the J gene TRBJ2-3; tentatively, D is TRBD2 (5 bases). V was trimmed by 6 bases and J by 11 bases, leaving 16 bases between them. Germline V gene lookup returns CDR1 SGHDT and CDR2 YYEEEE. The length of the CDR3 is 12 residues. CDR3 DNA: TGTGCCAGCACCCAGGCAACCGGACTGCAGTATTTT. Residues: CASTQATGLQYF.

This clone was detected only once. Other DNA sequences within the sample encode an identical CDR3. This chain links TRBV5-4 with TRBJ1-1, with D hard to call. Trimming left V 2 bases short and J 2 bases short, with 7 bases between. The CDR3 covers 13 residues. The germline V gene encodes CDR1 SGHNT and CDR2 YYREEE (reference sequence). CDR3 residues: CASSLDLNTEAFF. In DNA form, the CDR3 reads TGTGCCAGCAGCTTAGATCTAAACACTGAAGCTTTCTTT.

The gene calls are TRBV5-6 and TRBJ2-5; 8 nucleotides match TRBD2. Trimming at V came to 4 bases and at J to 5 bases, leaving 7 bases not matched to a gene. Germline CDR1 and CDR2: SGHDT and YYEEEE. The CDR3 consists of 14 residues. The CDR3 bases are TGTGCCAGCAGCCCTCCGCGGGGGGCTGAGACCCAGTACTTC. It codes for CASSPPRGAETQYF.

This clone has just one count. The chain uses TRBV7-8 and TRBJ2-5, with D possibly TRBD2 on 6 matching bases. The CDR3 is made up of 15 amino acids. V was trimmed by 1 base and J by 5 bases, leaving 14 bases between them. The germline gives CDR1 SGHVS, CDR2 FQNEAQ. CDR3 protein: CASSLGGGAKETQYF. The DNA for the CDR3 is TGTGCCAGCAGCTTAGGCGGCGGGGCCAAGGAGACCCAGTACTTC.

The chain recombines TRBV4-2 with TRBJ2-5, with 13 bases lining up with TRBD2. The V and J ends lost 0 bases and 8 bases, in that order; junction bases with no gene match: 3. Germline CDR1 is LGHNA and CDR2 is YNFKEQ. CDR3 size: 15 residues. This chain's CDR3 is CASSQDWGLAGTQYF. The DNA of the CDR3 is TGTGCCAGCAGCCAAGATTGGGGACTAGCGGGAACCCAGTACTTC.

V gene TRBV5-1 combines with J gene TRBJ1-3; 11 nucleotides align to TRBD1. After removal of 0 bases from V and 2 bases from J, the junction contained 4 bases not matched to a gene. Germline-derived CDR1 and CDR2 are SGHRS and YFSETQ. This CDR3 comprises 17 residues. CDR3 nucleotide sequence: TGCGCCAGCAGCTTGGTGGGGACAGGGGGTACTGGAAACACCATATATTTT. Amino acid sequence: CASSLVGTGGTGNTIYF.

J is TRBJ2-1 and V is TRBV5-6; 7 positions agree with TRBD1. Germline V gene sequence: CDR1 SGHDT, CDR2 YYEEEE. The V and J ends lost 3 bases and 15 bases, in that order; junction bases with no gene match: 9. The length of the CDR3 is 12 residues. In DNA form, the CDR3 reads TGTGCCAGCAGCTCCGACAGGGTATCTCGGTTCTTC. Encoded protein: CASSSDRVSRFF. Together with reference TRBV5-6 and TRBJ2-1, the CDR3 gives the full variable domain: DAGVTQSPTHLIKTRGQQVTLRCSPKSGHDTVSWYQQALGQGPQFIFQYYEEEERQRGNFPDRFSGHQFPNYSSELNVNALLLGDSALYLCASSSDRVSRFFGPGTRLTVL.

The count of this clone is one. V is TRBV7-2 and J is TRBJ1-1, with no clear D. Germline V gives CDR1 SGHTA, CDR2 FQGNSA. Trimming shortened V by 0 bases and J by 2 bases, and 4 bases separated the two germline ends. The CDR3 spans 13 residues. The CDR3 DNA sequence: TGTGCCAGCAGCTTAGCCCTTAACACTGAAGCTTTCTTT. Translating gives CASSLALNTEAFF.

This clone was observed once. The CDR3 here is CASQGAFEETQYF. CDR3 bases: TGTGCCAGTCAGGGGGCCTTCGAAGAGACCCAGTACTTC. J is TRBJ2-5 and V is TRBV2, with 8 nucleotides matching TRBD1. V shed 9 bases, J shed 3 bases, and the junction held 6 bases outside the gene matches. Per germline, CDR1 SNHLY and CDR2 FYNNEI. The CDR3 is 13 residues long.

This clone was counted between two and nine times. The V call is TRBV29-1, the J call TRBJ2-7, with D unresolved. There are 12 residues in the CDR3. Per germline, CDR1 SQVTM and CDR2 ANQGSEA. Deletions cut 4 bases from V and 1 base from J, with 8 bases between. CDR3 DNA sequence: TGCAGCGTTGCCACAGATTCCTACGAGCAGTACTTC. Its protein is CSVATDSYEQYF.

This clone has just a few counts. The chain employs TRBV7-6 and TRBJ2-3; a possible D gene is TRBD1 (6 bases). The CDR3 contains 14 residues. Trimming took off 5 bases at V and 1 base at J, with 10 bases between the two ends. In germline, CDR1 is SGHVS, CDR2 FNYEAQ. Here the CDR3 DNA reads TGTGCCAGCAGCCTCAGGGGTGGCACAGATACGCAGTATTTT. Protein sequence: CASSLRGGTDTQYF. The whole variable domain, filled in from reference TRBV7-6 and TRBJ2-3, reads GAGVSQSPRYKVTKRGQDVALRCDPISGHVSLYWYRQALGQGPEFLTYFNYEAQQDKSGLPNDRFSAERPEGSISTLTIQRTEQRDSAMYRCASSLRGGTDTQYFGPGTRLTVL.

V is TRBV5-1 and J is TRBJ2-7; 12 bases are shared with TRBD1. Germline CDR1 SGHRS, CDR2 YFSETQ. The CDR3 is made up of 15 amino acids. The V segment lost 4 bases and the J segment 2 bases; nucleotides outside the gene matches: 4. The CDR3 region is CASSEGQGATYEQYF. CDR3 nucleotide sequence: TGCGCCAGCAGCGAGGGACAGGGGGCTACCTACGAGCAGTACTTC.

The V gene is TRBV18, the J gene TRBJ1-2; TRBD1 agrees at 7 bases. This CDR3 contains 16 residues. Germline assignment: CDR1 KGHSH and CDR2 LQKENI. The V and J ends lost 3 bases and 2 bases, in that order; junction bases with no gene match: 9. The CDR3 sequence is CASSPQGTAVNYGYTF. The CDR3, as DNA: TGTGCCAGCTCACCTCAAGGGACAGCAGTAAACTATGGCTACACCTTC.

This clone was seen more than once but under ten times. This chain's CDR3 is CASSSGLAGRQETQYF. The CDR3 coding sequence is TGTGCCAGCAGTTCAGGACTAGCGGGTAGGCAAGAGACCCAGTACTTC. The J gene is TRBJ2-5, the V gene TRBV2; 11 nucleotides match TRBD2. Germline V gene data show CDR1 as SNHLY and CDR2 as FYNNEI. The CDR3 is made up of 16 amino acids. After removal of 5 bases from V and 2 bases from J, the junction contained 7 bases not matched to a gene.

The chain is built from TRBV7-2 and TRBJ1-1, with D uncertain. The CDR3 is made up of 15 amino acids. Trimming cost V 2 bases and J 1 base, with 11 bases left between them. The germline CDR1 and CDR2 sequences are SGHTA and FQGNSA. The CDR3 coding sequence is TGTGCCAGCAGCTTATCGTCGTGGCAGAACACTGAAGCTTTCTTT. It encodes CASSLSSWQNTEAFF.

The rearrangement links TRBV6-1 to TRBJ1-1; perhaps TRBD1 as D (5 bases). Germline loops: CDR1 MNHNS, CDR2 SASEGT. Trimming took off 4 bases at V and 1 base at J, with 7 bases between the two ends. This CDR3 comprises 13 residues. CDR3 region: CASSGQQNTEAFF. CDR3 nucleotide sequence: TGTGCCAGCAGTGGACAGCAGAACACTGAAGCTTTCTTT.

The V call is TRBV29-1, the J call TRBJ2-5, with TRBD1 as a possible D gene (5 bases). The CDR3 covers 11 residues. Between the trimmed V and J ends, which lost 7 bases and 5 bases, there was a span of 11 bases. CDR1 and CDR2 from the germline V gene are SQVTM and ANQGSEA. In DNA, the CDR3 is TGCAGCGGCAGGGTTGGGGAGACCCAGTACTTC. This translates into CSGRVGETQYF.